A single sample gave rise to the 2 T cell receptor beta chains below, sequenced in a study of blood T cell repertoires in COVID-19. Assay: immunoSEQ multiplex PCR; the TCRdb copy retains only in-frame clones and omits some. Here the sample spans 250,000 or so clones, under 95% being singletons. Sequenced material: PBMCs or T cells enriched from blood (not recorded which). These TCRs come from a man aged 35 to 55 who had been exposed to COVID-19.

The chain uses TRBV12-3 or TRBV12-4 and TRBJ2-1, with D possibly TRBD2 on 5 matching bases. CDR3 length equals 12 residues. The V end lost 5 bases, the J end lost 8 bases, and 10 bases lay between the germline ends. The CDR3 nucleotides read TGTGCCAGCAGTCCTGAGGGAGATGAGCAGTTCTTC. Residues: CASSPEGDEQFF.

The J gene is TRBJ1-2, the V gene TRBV5-4; TRBD1 aligns across 7 bases. The CDR3 loop spans 15 amino acids. Trimming took 0 bases from V and 4 from J; bases not matched to a gene: 6. CDR1 and CDR2 from the germline V gene are SGHNT and YYREEE (reference sequence). The CDR3 DNA is TGTGCCAGCAGCTTGGAGGGGGCTAAAAGCTATGGCTACACCTTC. Its translation is CASSLEGAKSYGYTF.